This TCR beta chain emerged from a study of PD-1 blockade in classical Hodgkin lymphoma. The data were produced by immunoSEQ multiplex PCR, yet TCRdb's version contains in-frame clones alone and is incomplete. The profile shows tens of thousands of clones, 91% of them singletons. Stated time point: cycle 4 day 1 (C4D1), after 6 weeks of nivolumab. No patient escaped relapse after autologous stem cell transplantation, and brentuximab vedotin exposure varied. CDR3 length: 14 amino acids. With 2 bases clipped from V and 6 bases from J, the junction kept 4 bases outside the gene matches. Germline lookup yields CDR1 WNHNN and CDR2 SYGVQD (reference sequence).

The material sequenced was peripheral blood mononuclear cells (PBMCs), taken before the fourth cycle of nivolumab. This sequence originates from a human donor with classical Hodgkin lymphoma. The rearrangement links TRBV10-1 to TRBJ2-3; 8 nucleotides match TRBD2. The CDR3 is CASSEGLAFDTQYF. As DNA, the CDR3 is TGCGCCAGCAGTGAGGGACTAGCTTTTGATACGCAGTATTTT.